The present T cell receptor (beta chain) was sequenced within a study of T cell responses to AZD1222 COVID-19 vaccine. The study, taken as a whole, reports: The study found vaccine-associated CD4 TCRs spanning spike, dominant at 160-218 and 743-854. Epitopes outside B.1.351 and B.1.1.7 mutated regions reportedly drew nearly half of spike TCRs. Every sample of the repertoires postdated the peak T cell response. The donor cohort was predominantly white British with a female majority, and clonal diversity may have been underestimated.

Details on this clone: The antigen remains unidentified.

Method: immunoSEQ multiplex PCR; TCRdb's copy keeps in-frame clones and lacks some. Of 90,000 to 100,000 clones in the sample, approximately 88% were seen once. Trimming shortened V by 5 bases and J by 1 base, and 16 bases separated the two germline ends. The CDR3 spans 16 residues. The V gene's germline CDR1 is SGHKS and CDR2 YYEKEE (reference sequence). The sample in question was peripheral blood, obtained on day 0 of AZD1222 vaccination. The V call is TRBV5-5, the J call TRBJ1-5, with D maybe TRBD1 (6 bases). The clonotype was recovered from an adult in good health. CDR3 DNA: TGTGCCAGCAGTCTCAGGGGAGATCAAAGCAATCAGCCCCAGCATTTT. It specifies CASSLRGDQSNQPQHF.